The clone carrying this TCR beta chain was detected many times. The CDR3 contains 15 residues. V was shortened by 7 bases and J by 0 bases, with 16 bases between the two germline ends. Germline V gene data show CDR1 as SEHNR and CDR2 as FQNEAQ (reference sequence). Arm-PCR of CDR3 regions and iRepertoire HTBI primers were used to build TCR beta libraries. TCRdb ran MiXCR on the multiplex PCR reads and lists one entry per CDR3 protein. The data show 600,000 to 650,000 distinct CDR3 sequences, 15% to 20% seen once. This record comes from a study of regulatory T cells in long-lasting Graves disease. Study background: Newly diagnosed Graves' patients took antithyroid drugs under 3 months.

Time point noted: newly diagnosed GD, antithyroid drugs for less than 3 months. Generation of the TCR library employed RNA extracted from PBMCs. These same records also appear under a second study, on T cells in Graves' hyperthyroidism and ophthalmopathy.

Sequencing used peripheral blood mononuclear cells (PBMCs), obtained at new diagnosis, from a patient treated with antithyroid drugs. The V and J genes are TRBV7-9 and TRBJ2-7; possibly TRBD1 for D (6 bases). The sequence came from a woman aged 25-40 years with Graves disease. This CDR3 is CASTPRGGSSYEQYF. In nucleotides, the CDR3 is TGTGCCAGCACCCCCCGAGGGGGTAGCTCCTACGAGCAGTACTTC.